What follows are 18 T cell receptor beta chains derived from one specimen sequenced in a study of OX40 agonist ivuxolimab in advanced cancers. Library preparation used the immunoSEQ multiplex PCR assay. This is the immuneACCESS table as TCRdb keeps it, with only in-frame sequences that have V and J called. A part of the clones is gone; compared with another copy, unresolved V genes explain less than half, and the rest is unexplained. Within this sample are about 43,000 clones, with approximately 83% of them counted one time only. The top ten clones comprise about 15% of the sample. The starting material was CD4+ or CD8+ T cells sorted from blood, obtained in a trial of the OX40 agonist ivuxolimab. The receptors here all came from an adult with an advanced solid tumor such as melanoma, head and neck, liver or kidney cancer.

The V and J genes are TRBV6-5 and TRBJ1-2, with 7 bases fitting TRBD1. Germline V lookup: CDR1 MNHEY, CDR2 SVGAGI. This CDR3 has 13 residues. The trim removed 6 bases at V and 4 bases at J, leaving 5 bases unmatched. The CDR3 here is CASSQTGAYGYTF. DNA of the CDR3: TGTGCCAGCAGCCAAACAGGGGCCTATGGCTACACCTTC.

This sequence joins TRBV7-6 and TRBJ2-1; TRBD2 aligns across 7 bases. V lost 3 bases and J lost 6; bases outside the gene matches: 2. The CDR3 totals 13 residues. Germline V gene sequence: CDR1 SGHVS, CDR2 FNYEAQ. The CDR3 DNA reads TGTGCCAGCAGCTTTGGGGGGGGCAATGAGCAGTTCTTC. This translates into CASSFGGGNEQFF.

In this sample, this clone turned up a few times. The chain links TRBV7-9 to TRBJ2-2; D is undetermined. Germline-derived CDR1 and CDR2 are SEHNR and FQNEAQ (reference sequence). This CDR3 comprises 15 residues. V lost 5 bases and J lost 1, with 11 bases in between. Here the CDR3 DNA reads TGTGCCAGCAGCCCGCCTTCCTTGAACACCGGGGAGCTGTTTTTT. Protein sequence: CASSPPSLNTGELFF.

Concerning this clone itself: Distinct nucleotide sequences in the sample also encode this CDR3. V is TRBV9 and J is TRBJ1-3, with 7 bases matching TRBD1. CDR1 is SGDLS, CDR2 YYNGEE, per germline. V dropped 2 bases and J dropped 2; count of bases not matched to a gene: 1. CDR3 size: 14 residues. DNA for the CDR3: TGTGCCAGCAGCGTCCAGGGGGCTGGAAACACCATATATTTT. Amino acids: CASSVQGAGNTIYF.

This clone occurred a few times. The chain links TRBV19 to TRBJ2-1; a weak D match, TRBD1 (6 bases). Trimming removed 6 bases at V and 3 bases at J, with 12 bases between. The germline CDR1 and CDR2 sequences are LNHDA and SQIVND (reference sequence). CDR3 length: 14 residues. CDR3 in amino acids: CASSPGTNYNEQFF. The CDR3 bases are TGTGCCAGTAGCCCCGGGACAAACTACAATGAGCAGTTCTTC.

This chain joins TRBV4-1 and TRBJ2-7; D perhaps matches TRBD1 (5 bases). This CDR3 is built from 14 residues. V lost 1 base and J lost 8, with 15 bases in between. Germline values: CDR1 MGHRA, CDR2 YSYEKL. CDR3 loop: CASSQAKGAAQQYV. As DNA, the CDR3 is TGCGCCAGCAGCCAAGCAAAAGGGGCGGCTCAGCAGTACGTC.

This rearrangement joins TRBV5-4 to TRBJ1-6, with TRBD1 matching 9 bases. Germline CDR1 SGHNT, CDR2 YYREEE (reference sequence). The CDR3 contains 14 residues. V was pared by 4 bases and J by 9 bases, with 5 bases of the junction left unmatched. The CDR3 loop is CASSGTTGGSPLHF. The CDR3 DNA reads TGTGCCAGCAGCGGGACGACAGGGGGTTCACCCCTCCACTTT.

The chain is built from TRBV5-1 and TRBJ2-3; D may be TRBD1 (6 bases). Germline V gene data show CDR1 as SGHRS and CDR2 as YFSETQ. The germline V and J ends were trimmed by 7 bases and 1 base, with 13 bases remaining between them. This CDR3 contains 14 residues. The CDR3 spells CASSPDSRTDTQYF. The CDR3 DNA reads TGCGCCAGCTCTCCGGACAGCCGCACAGATACGCAGTATTTT.

This clone was counted between two and nine times. The chain joins TRBV5-6 to TRBJ1-1; no definite D call. CDR1 is SGHDT and CDR2 is YYEEEE in the germline V gene. Trimming stripped 5 bases from V and 1 base from J, with 9 bases between. The length of the CDR3 is 13 residues. The CDR3, as DNA: TGTGCCAGCAGTTTCGACACGAACACTGAAGCTTTCTTT. Encoded protein: CASSFDTNTEAFF.

CDR3 residues: CASSLVDSNQPQHF. The CDR3, as DNA: TGTGCCAGCAGCTTAGTCGATAGCAATCAGCCCCAGCATTTT. V gene TRBV11-2 combines with J gene TRBJ1-5; D is uncertain. Trimming removed 1 base from V and 0 bases from J, with 4 bases in between. Germline V gives CDR1 SGHAT, CDR2 FQNNGV. The CDR3 spans 14 residues.

J is TRBJ2-7 and V is TRBV4-1; 7 nucleotides align to TRBD1. CDR3 size: 15 residues. Germline V gene lookup returns CDR1 MGHRA and CDR2 YSYEKL. V lost 0 bases to trimming and J lost 4 bases; unmatched junction nucleotides: 6. The CDR3 bases are TGCGCCAGCAGCCAAGAGCCAGGGGGTTCATACGAGCAGTACTTC. It is translated as CASSQEPGGSYEQYF.

This rearrangement joins TRBV13 to TRBJ1-2; 7 positions agree with TRBD1. V dropped 7 bases and J dropped 8; count of bases not matched to a gene: 7. Germline V gene lookup returns CDR1 PRHDT and CDR2 FYEKMQ (reference sequence). The CDR3 has 12 amino acids. The chain's CDR3 is CASITGEGGYTF. Here the CDR3 DNA reads TGTGCCAGCATCACAGGGGAGGGAGGCTACACCTTC.

The gene calls are TRBV7-9 and TRBJ1-1; no definite D call. V was shortened by 5 bases and J by 5 bases, with 9 bases between the two germline ends. CDR1 is SEHNR and CDR2 is FQNEAQ in the germline V gene (reference sequence). The CDR3 spans 12 residues. The CDR3 protein is CASSAGVTEAFF. CDR3 nucleotides: TGTGCCAGCAGCGCCGGGGTAACTGAAGCTTTCTTT.

This CDR3 reads CASTNDANSYEQYF. The DNA of the CDR3 is TGTGCCAGCACCAATGATGCAAATTCCTACGAGCAGTACTTC. The chain couples TRBV9 to TRBJ2-7; D not resolved. V dropped 6 bases and J dropped 1 base, with 14 bases sitting between them. From germline, CDR1 is SGDLS and CDR2 YYNGEE. The CDR3 has 14 amino acids. The variable domain in full, completed from reference TRBV9 and TRBJ2-7, reads DSGVTQTPKHLITATGQRVTLRCSPRSGDLSVYWYQQSLDQGLQFLIQYYNGEERAKGNILERFSAQQFPDLHSELNLSSLELGDSALYFCASTNDANSYEQYFGPGTRLTVT.

The chain is built from TRBV7-2 and TRBJ2-5; D may be TRBD1 (6 bases). Trimming left V 5 bases short and J 1 base short, with 20 bases between. CDR1 and CDR2 (germline): SGHTA, FQGNSA. This CDR3 has 17 amino acids. Here the CDR3 reads CASSDNREPEFQETQYF. In DNA, the CDR3 is TGTGCCAGCAGCGACAACAGGGAGCCGGAGTTCCAAGAGACCCAGTACTTC.

The chain has TRBV7-8 and TRBJ2-1; TRBD2 matches 8 bases. Germline CDR1 reads SGHVS; CDR2 reads FQNEAQ. The CDR3 loop spans 13 amino acids. V lost 3 bases to trimming and J lost 10 bases; unmatched junction nucleotides: 5. CDR3 nucleotides: TGTGCCAGCAGCTTGCTAGCGGGTTTAGAGCAGTTCTTC. Translation gives CASSLLAGLEQFF.

V and J are TRBV10-3 and TRBJ2-3; 11 positions agree with TRBD2. The CDR3 spans 17 residues. CDR1 and CDR2 (germline): ENHRY, SYGVKD. The V segment lost 8 bases and the J segment 1 base; nucleotides outside the gene matches: 11. The CDR3 loop reads CAIGGLADPLGTDTQYF. In nucleotides, the CDR3 is TGTGCCATCGGGGGACTAGCGGACCCCCTAGGCACAGATACGCAGTATTTT.

CDR3 sequence reads: CASSLVQGVLYEQYF. In nucleotides, the CDR3 is TGCGCCAGCAGCTTGGTACAGGGAGTCCTCTACGAGCAGTACTTC. This chain links TRBV5-1 with TRBJ2-7; D is perhaps TRBD1 (6 bases). Germline CDR1 is SGHRS and CDR2 is YFSETQ. This CDR3 has 15 residues. Trimming pared 0 bases from V and 3 bases from J, leaving 13 bases between.